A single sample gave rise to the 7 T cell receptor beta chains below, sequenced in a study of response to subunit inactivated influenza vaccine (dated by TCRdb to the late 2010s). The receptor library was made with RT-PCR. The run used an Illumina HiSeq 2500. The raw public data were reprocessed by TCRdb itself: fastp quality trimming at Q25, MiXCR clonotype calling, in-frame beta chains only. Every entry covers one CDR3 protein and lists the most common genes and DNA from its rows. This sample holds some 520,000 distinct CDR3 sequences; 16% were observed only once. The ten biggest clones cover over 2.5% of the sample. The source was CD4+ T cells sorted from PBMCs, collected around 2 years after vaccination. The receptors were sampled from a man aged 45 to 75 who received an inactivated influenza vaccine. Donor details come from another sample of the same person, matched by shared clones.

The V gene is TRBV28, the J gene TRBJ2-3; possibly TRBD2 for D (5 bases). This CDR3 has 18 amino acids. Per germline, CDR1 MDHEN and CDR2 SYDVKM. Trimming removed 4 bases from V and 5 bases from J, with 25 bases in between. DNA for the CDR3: TGTGCCAGCAGTTCCCCTATAGGAGGCGGGCCCCAGAGAGATACGCAGTATTTT. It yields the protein CASSSPIGGGPQRDTQYF.

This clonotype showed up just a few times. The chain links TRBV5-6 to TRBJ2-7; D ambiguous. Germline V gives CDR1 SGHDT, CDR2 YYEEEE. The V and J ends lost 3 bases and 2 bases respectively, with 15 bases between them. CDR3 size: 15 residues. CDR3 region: CASSWGFAPTYEQYF. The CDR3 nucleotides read TGTGCCAGCAGCTGGGGTTTTGCGCCAACCTACGAGCAGTACTTC.

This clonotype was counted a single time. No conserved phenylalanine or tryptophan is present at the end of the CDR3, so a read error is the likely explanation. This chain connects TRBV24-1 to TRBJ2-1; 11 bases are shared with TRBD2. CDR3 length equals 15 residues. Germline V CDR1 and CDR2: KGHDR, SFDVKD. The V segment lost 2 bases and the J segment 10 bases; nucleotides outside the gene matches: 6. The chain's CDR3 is CATSDSGLAGGEQFS. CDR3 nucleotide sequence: TGTGCCACCAGTGATTCGGGCCTAGCGGGGGGCGAGCAGTTCTCC.

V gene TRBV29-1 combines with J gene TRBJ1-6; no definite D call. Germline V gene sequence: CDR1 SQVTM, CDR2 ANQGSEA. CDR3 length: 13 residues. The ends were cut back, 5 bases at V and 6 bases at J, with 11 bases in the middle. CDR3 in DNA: TGCAGCGTTCCGGCGAGCCCTAATTCACCCCTCCACTTT. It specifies CSVPASPNSPLHF.

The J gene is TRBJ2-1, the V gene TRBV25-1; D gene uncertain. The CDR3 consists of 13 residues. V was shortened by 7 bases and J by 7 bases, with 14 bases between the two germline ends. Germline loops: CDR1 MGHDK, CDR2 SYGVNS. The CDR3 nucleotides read TGTGCCAGCACCCGACGGACGAGGAATGAGCAGTTCTTC. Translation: CASTRRTRNEQFF.

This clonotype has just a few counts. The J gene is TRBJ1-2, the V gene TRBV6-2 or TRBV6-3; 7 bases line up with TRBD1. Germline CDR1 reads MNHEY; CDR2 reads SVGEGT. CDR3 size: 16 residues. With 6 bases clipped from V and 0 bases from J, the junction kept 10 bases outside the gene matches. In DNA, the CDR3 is TGTGCCAGCAGGACCGGGACAGCAAATCCTAACTATGGCTACACCTTC. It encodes CASRTGTANPNYGYTF.

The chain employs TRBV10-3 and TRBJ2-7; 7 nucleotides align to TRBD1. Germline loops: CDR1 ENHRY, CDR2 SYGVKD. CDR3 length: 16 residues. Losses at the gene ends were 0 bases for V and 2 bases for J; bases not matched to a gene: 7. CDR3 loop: CAISESAGGNTYEQYF. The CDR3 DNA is TGTGCCATCAGTGAGTCGGCAGGGGGTAACACCTACGAGCAGTACTTC.